This T cell receptor (beta chain) derives from a study of blood T cell repertoires in COVID-19. Study as a whole: Nucleic acid was either cDNA or gDNA, and it came from T cells, B-cell-depleted T cells, or PBMCs.

The table came from immunoSEQ multiplex PCR; TCRdb's copy has only in-frame clones and leaves some out. This table has hundreds of thousands of clones, over 75% appearing once. Germline V gene sequence: CDR1 SNHLY, CDR2 FYNNEI. V lost 4 bases and J 0 bases, leaving 6 bases between the germline ends. The CDR3 is 14 residues long. Source material: peripheral blood. This clonotype was sampled from a woman aged 55-70 years with acute or convalescent COVID-19. The rearrangement uses TRBV2 and TRBJ2-2; D gene unclear. CDR3 amino acids: CASSVQANTGELFF. CDR3 in DNA: TGTGCCAGCAGTGTACAAGCGAACACCGGGGAGCTGTTTTTT.